This is a list of T cell receptor beta chains from one sample in a study of shared T cell receptors in the human thymus. Using immunoSEQ multiplex PCR, the repertoire was profiled, and TCRdb retains in-frame clones only, with some absent. The sample has hundreds of thousands of clones, around 78% seen once. This same sample was also taken into another study, of human thymus T cells.

Material for sequencing was thymocytes. All receptors derive from a boy under three years old with a congenital heart defect. The CDR3 runs from the conserved cysteine through the conserved F or W. The D gene is left open where the match is weak. The size of a clone is reported for some rows only, either as once, few or many, or as a class for expanded clones.

few	17	TRBV28	TRBJ2-2	TRBD2	CASSFWTSGRFAGELFF	TGTGCCAGCAGTTTTTGGACTAGCGGGAGGTTTGCCGGGGAGCTGTTTTTT
few	19	TRBV27	TRBJ2-5	TRBD2	CASRPTGLAGDHLQETQYF	TGTGCCAGCCGCCCCACGGGACTAGCGGGAGACCACCTCCAAGAGACCCAGTACTTC
-	15	TRBV27	TRBJ1-1	-	CASNVLGGVYTEAFF	TGTGCCAGCAATGTATTGGGGGGTGTCTACACTGAAGCTTTCTTT
-	15	TRBV6-5	TRBJ2-3	TRBD1	CASSRTGSLSDTQYF	TGTGCCAGCAGTCGGACAGGGAGCCTTTCGGATACGCAGTATTTT
-	15	TRBV18	TRBJ2-3	-	CASSPPGAGADTQYF	TGTGCCAGCTCACCACCGGGAGCAGGGGCAGATACGCAGTATTTT
-	12	TRBV4-1	TRBJ1-1	-	CASSPGGGEAFF	TGCGCCAGCAGCCCCGGGGGAGGTGAAGCTTTCTTT
-	11	TRBV20-1	TRBJ2-5	-	CSASGGETQYF	TGCAGTGCTTCTGGAGGGGAGACCCAGTACTTC
-	15	TRBV27	TRBJ2-6	-	CASSPSDPGANVLTF	TGTGCCAGCAGTCCGAGCGACCCTGGGGCCAACGTCCTGACTTTC
-	14	TRBV6-6	TRBJ1-4	-	CASSYQGDDEKLFF	TGTGCCAGCAGTTACCAAGGGGATGATGAAAAACTGTTTTTT
-	15	TRBV4-3	TRBJ1-1	TRBD1	CASSDEDRAGREAFF	TGCGCCAGCAGCGATGAAGACAGGGCTGGTCGAGAAGCTTTCTTT
-	9	TRBV29-1	TRBJ2-1	-	CSVDRFGFF	TGCAGCGTTGACAGATTTGGGTTCTTC
-	16	TRBV10-3	TRBJ2-7	TRBD1	CAISVPPTGTNYEQYF	TGTGCCATCAGTGTACCCCCGACAGGGACCAACTACGAGCAGTACTTC
-	16	TRBV28	TRBJ2-3	TRBD2	CASSLWTSGAIDTQYF	TGTGCCAGCAGTTTATGGACTAGCGGGGCTATAGATACGCAGTATTTT
once	15	TRBV9	TRBJ2-6	-	CASSVGASGANVLTF	TGTGCCAGCAGCGTAGGGGCCTCTGGGGCCAACGTCCTGACTTTC
-	14	TRBV7-9	TRBJ2-5	-	CASTLGGVMETQYF	TGTGCCAGCACCTTGGGGGGAGTTATGGAGACCCAGTACTTC
few	17	TRBV18	TRBJ2-7	TRBD2	CASSPQRVAGSSYEQYF	TGTGCCAGCTCACCACAGCGGGTAGCGGGTAGCTCCTACGAGCAGTACTTC
-	19	TRBV13	TRBJ1-5	TRBD1	CASSTTRDRDPLGNQPQHF	TGTGCCAGCAGCACGACCCGGGACAGGGATCCCCTTGGGAATCAGCCCCAGCATTTT
-	17	TRBV5-6	TRBJ2-3	TRBD2	CASSRTLAGGNTDTQYF	TGTGCCAGCAGCCGAACACTAGCGGGAGGAAACACAGATACGCAGTATTTT
-	13	TRBV5-4	TRBJ1-2	-	CASSLEQGYGYTF	TGTGCCAGCAGCTTGGAACAGGGATATGGCTACACCTTC
-	19	TRBV29-1	TRBJ1-5	-	CSVVGRVGTGEGLYQPQHF	TGCAGCGTGGTTGGTCGTGTGGGGACCGGCGAGGGACTCTATCAGCCCCAGCATTTT
-	14	TRBV27	TRBJ2-7	TRBD2	CASSLLGGGREQYF	TGTGCCAGCAGTTTACTGGGGGGAGGGAGGGAGCAGTACTTC
-	14	TRBV6-5	TRBJ1-2	-	CASRVQVTNYGYTF	TGTGCCAGCAGAGTACAGGTTACAAACTATGGCTACACCTTC
-	15	TRBV6-4	TRBJ2-2	TRBD2	CASPFGGGLTGELFF	TGTGCCAGCCCGTTTGGGGGAGGGTTGACCGGGGAGCTGTTTTTT
once	13	TRBV27	TRBJ1-2	-	CASSVQGNYGYTF	TGTGCCAGCAGTGTACAGGGTAACTATGGCTACACCTTC
-	14	TRBV19	TRBJ1-1	-	CASSILDSGTEAFF	TGTGCCAGTAGTATCCTTGATAGTGGCACTGAAGCTTTCTTT
-	18	TRBV14	TRBJ2-7	TRBD1	CASSQDWTSWDSSYEQYF	TGTGCCAGCAGCCAAGATTGGACCTCCTGGGACAGTTCCTACGAGCAGTACTTC
-	14	TRBV28	TRBJ2-3	TRBD1	CASSLGRGRDTQYF	TGTGCCAGCAGTCTAGGCAGGGGGCGGGATACGCAGTATTTT
-	16	TRBV5-1	TRBJ1-3	TRBD1	CASSNGRDRTGNTIYF	TGCGCCAGCAGCAATGGCCGGGACAGAACTGGAAACACCATATATTTT
-	14	TRBV30	TRBJ1-2	TRBD1	CAWGGTGVCYGYTF	TGTGCCTGGGGGGGGACAGGGGTTTGCTATGGCTACACCTTC
few	14	TRBV4-3	TRBJ2-7	TRBD1	CASTAQGFGYEQYF	TGCGCCAGCACCGCACAGGGGTTCGGCTACGAGCAGTACTTC
few	20	TRBV4-1	TRBJ2-3	TRBD2	CASSLSGRGLAGGQADTQYF	TGCGCCAGCAGCCTCTCCGGTAGGGGACTAGCGGGAGGGCAAGCAGATACGCAGTATTTT
-	16	TRBV7-9	TRBJ2-1	TRBD2	CASSRPGTRGGNEQFF	TGTGCCAGCAGCCGCCCGGGGACCCGGGGGGGGAATGAGCAGTTCTTC
-	15	TRBV10-3	TRBJ2-7	-	CAISEVVIDSYEQYF	TGTGCCATCAGTGAGGTGGTGATAGACTCCTACGAGCAGTACTTC
-	16	TRBV4-1	TRBJ2-7	TRBD2	CASSQDRGSGTHEQYF	TGCGCCAGCAGCCAAGATAGGGGTAGCGGGACCCACGAGCAGTACTTC
once	17	TRBV29-1	TRBJ2-5	-	CSVEGGPPAREKETQYF	TGCAGCGTTGAGGGAGGTCCCCCGGCGAGAGAAAAAGAGACCCAGTACTTC